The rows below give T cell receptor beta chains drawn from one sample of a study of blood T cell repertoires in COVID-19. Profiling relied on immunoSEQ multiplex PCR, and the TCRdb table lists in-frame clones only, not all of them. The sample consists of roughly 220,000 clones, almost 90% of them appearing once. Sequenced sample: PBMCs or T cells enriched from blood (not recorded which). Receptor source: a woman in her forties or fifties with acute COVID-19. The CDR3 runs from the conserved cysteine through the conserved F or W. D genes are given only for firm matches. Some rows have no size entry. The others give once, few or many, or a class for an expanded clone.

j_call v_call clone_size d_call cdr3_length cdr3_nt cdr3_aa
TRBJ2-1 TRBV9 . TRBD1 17 TGTGCCAGCAGCGTAAGCACAACAGGGGGTTTCTACAATGAGCAGTTCTTC CASSVSTTGGFYNEQFF
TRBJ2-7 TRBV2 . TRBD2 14 TGTGCCAGCAGTGAATTTCTAGGGAGGGGCGAGCAGTACTTC CASSEFLGRGEQYF
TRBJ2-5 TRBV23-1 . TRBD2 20 TGCGCCAGCAGTCAATTATCGACTAGCGGGAGTGAGCGGTGCCAAGAGACCCAGTACTTC CASSQLSTSGSERCQETQYF
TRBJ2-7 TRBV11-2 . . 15 TGTGCCAGCAGCCAAATACTAGTTCCACCCTACGAGCAGTACTTC CASSQILVPPYEQYF
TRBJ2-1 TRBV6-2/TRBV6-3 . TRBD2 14 TGTGCCAGCAGTTACATCGGACTAGCGGGGAAACAGTTCTTC CASSYIGLAGKQFF
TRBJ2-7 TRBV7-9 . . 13 TGTGCCAGCAGCTCCGGGGGTCCCTACGAGCAGTACTTC CASSSGGPYEQYF
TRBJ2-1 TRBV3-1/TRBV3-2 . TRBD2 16 TGTGCCAGCAGCCAAGACGCTAGCGGATTCTACAATGAGCAGTTCTTC CASSQDASGFYNEQFF
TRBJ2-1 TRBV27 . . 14 TGTGCCAGCAGTTTGGGCGGGACGCAGAATGAGCAGTTCTTC CASSLGGTQNEQFF
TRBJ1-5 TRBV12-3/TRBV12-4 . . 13 TGTGCCAGCAGTTGGCAGGGCGATCAGCCCCAGCATTTT CASSWQGDQPQHF
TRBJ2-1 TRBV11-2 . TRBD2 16 TGTGCCAGCAGCTTTAGGGGACTAGCGGCCTACAATGAGCAGTTCTTC CASSFRGLAAYNEQFF
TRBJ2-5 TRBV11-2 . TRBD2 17 TGTGCCAGCAGCTTAAGTTTCCTAGCGGGCTTAGGAGAGACCCAGTACTTC CASSLSFLAGLGETQYF
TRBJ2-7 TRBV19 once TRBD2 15 TGTGCCAGTAGTAGACTAGCGGGAGGGACCTACGAGCAGTACTTC CASSRLAGGTYEQYF
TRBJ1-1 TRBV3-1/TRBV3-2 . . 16 TGTGCCAGCAGCGGACAGCTCACTCGGGGGAACACTGAAGCTTTCTTT CASSGQLTRGNTEAFF
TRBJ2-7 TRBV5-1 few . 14 TGCGCCAGCAGCCCGGACACATTAACCTACGAGCAGTACTTC CASSPDTLTYEQYF
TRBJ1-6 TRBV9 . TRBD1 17 TGTGCCAGCAGCGTAGGAGGGACAGGGGCACGAAATTCACCCCTCCACTTT CASSVGGTGARNSPLHF
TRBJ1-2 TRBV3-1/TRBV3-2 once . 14 TGTGCCAGCAGCCCCTCCCGAGGGGGAAATGGCTACACCTTC CASSPSRGGNGYTF
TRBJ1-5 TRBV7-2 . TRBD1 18 TGTGCCAGCAGCTTATATCCCCCTAACAGGGGCGGAAGTCAGCCCCAGCATTTT CASSLYPPNRGGSQPQHF
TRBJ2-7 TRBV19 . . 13 TGTGCCAGTAGCACAAGTGAAACCTACGAGCAGTACTTC CASSTSETYEQYF
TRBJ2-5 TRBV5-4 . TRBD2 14 TGTGCCAGCAGCCCGAGCGGGAGTAGGGAGACCCAGTACTTC CASSPSGSRETQYF
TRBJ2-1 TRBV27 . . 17 TGTGCCAGCAGTTTAAAGGCTAGCGTGAGCTCCTACAATGAGCAGTTCTTC CASSLKASVSSYNEQFF
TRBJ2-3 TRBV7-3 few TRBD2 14 TGTGCCAGCAGCTTTAGCGGGGGCACAGATACGCAGTATTTT CASSFSGGTDTQYF
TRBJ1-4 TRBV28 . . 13 TGTGCCAGCAGTTTAGGGCCCAACGAAAAACTGTTTTTT CASSLGPNEKLFF
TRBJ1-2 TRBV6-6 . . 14 TGTGCCAGCAGTACGGGGGGATCCCTCTATGGCTACACCTTC CASSTGGSLYGYTF
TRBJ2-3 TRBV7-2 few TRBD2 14 TGTGCCAGCAGCTTCCTGGGACTATCAGATACGCAGTATTTT CASSFLGLSDTQYF
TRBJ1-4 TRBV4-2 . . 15 TGTGCCAGCAGCCAAGATGGGGGGGCTGGGGAAAAACTGTTTTTT CASSQDGGAGEKLFF
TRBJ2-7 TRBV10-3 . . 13 TGTGCCATCAGTGAAGCAGGGACCTACGAGCAGTACTTC CAISEAGTYEQYF
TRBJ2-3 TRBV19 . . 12 TGTGCCTGCCAAGGGGGTACAGATACGCAGTATTTT CACQGGTDTQYF
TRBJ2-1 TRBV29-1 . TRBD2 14 TGCAGCGTTGATCGAGCGGGAGGGCCGAATGAGCAGTTCTTC CSVDRAGGPNEQFF
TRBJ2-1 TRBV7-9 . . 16 TGTGCCAGCAGGTCTGGCGGGACTTCATCCTACAATGAGCAGTTCTTC CASRSGGTSSYNEQFF
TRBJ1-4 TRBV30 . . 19 TGTGCCTGGAGTTTAAGATTTGCTAGGGGAGGATCAACTAATGAAAAACTGTTTTTT CAWSLRFARGGSTNEKLFF
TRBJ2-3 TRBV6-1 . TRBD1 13 TGTGCCAGCAGTGAGGGACAGGGGGCTACGCAGTATTTT CASSEGQGATQYF